These 5 T cell receptor beta chains came from one sample sequenced in a study of T cells in Graves' hyperthyroidism and ophthalmopathy. Amplification targeted TCR beta CDR3 regions from RNA transcripts. First-round RT-PCR of the TCR CDR3 relied on the HTBI primer set. One entry per CDR3 protein results from TCRdb running MiXCR on the multiplex PCR reads. The sample has some 770,000 distinct CDR3 sequences, roughly 17% seen once. The sequencing sample was made of blood. Receptor source: a man aged 18 to 29 with Graves' hyperthyroidism.

This clonotype was seen ten or more times. This chain joins TRBV5-1 and TRBJ2-7; D gene unclear. The CDR3 has 15 residues. The ends were cut back, 0 bases at V and 0 bases at J, with 10 bases in the middle. Germline CDR1 and CDR2: SGHRS and YFSETQ. This CDR3 is CASSLVGASSYEQYF. The CDR3 DNA sequence: TGCGCCAGCAGCTTGGTTGGAGCCTCCTCCTACGAGCAGTACTTC.

The chain couples TRBV6-1 to TRBJ2-1; 9 bases line up with TRBD2. Germline loops: CDR1 MNHNS, CDR2 SASEGT. The CDR3 extends over 17 amino acids. V lost 1 base and J lost 4; bases outside the gene matches: 8. CDR3 residues: CASSEGRLAVLYNEQFF. DNA for the CDR3: TGTGCCAGCAGTGAAGGGAGACTAGCGGTACTTTACAATGAGCAGTTCTTC.

This clonotype was counted ten times or more. The V call is TRBV7-8, the J call TRBJ1-1; maybe TRBD1 (6 bases). Germline CDR1 SGHVS, CDR2 FQNEAQ. The V gene lost 6 bases and the J gene lost 0 bases, with 11 bases spanning the gap. The CDR3 extends over 14 amino acids. This CDR3 is CASSYGTLNTEAFF. The CDR3 region has the DNA TGTGCCAGCAGTTACGGGACACTGAACACTGAAGCTTTCTTT.

This clonotype was seen many times. The genes are TRBV15 and TRBJ2-7; 7 bases agree with TRBD2. V lost 1 base, J lost 6 bases, and 6 bases stayed unmatched. The CDR3 is 14 residues long. The germline V gene has CDR1 LNHNV and CDR2 YYDKDF (reference sequence). The CDR3 bases are TGTGCCACCAGCAGAGCTTACGGCGGGGGCGAGCAGTACTTC. Translating gives CATSRAYGGGEQYF.

This chain connects TRBV10-3 to TRBJ1-5, with D perhaps TRBD1 (5 bases). With 6 bases removed from V and 4 bases from J, the gap between germline ends came to 13 bases. The CDR3 sequence is 14 residues long. Germline V gene sequence: CDR1 ENHRY, CDR2 SYGVKD. The CDR3 sequence: CAISPGDLNQPQHF. In DNA, the CDR3 is TGTGCCATCAGCCCCGGGGACCTAAATCAGCCCCAGCATTTT.